This record looks at one T cell receptor (beta chain) sequence and its context. Its specificity is not known. This sample stems from a study of shared clonotypes between healthy human individuals. This table comes from immunoSEQ multiplex PCR, and its TCRdb copy is limited to in-frame clones, with some not included. The sample contains roughly 2 million clones, 85% to 95% of which appear only once. Germline V gene lookup returns CDR1 SGHAT and CDR2 FQNNGV. CDR3 length: 15 residues. The V gene end was trimmed by 5 bases and the J gene end by 8 bases; junction bases not matched to a gene: 6. The study, taken as a whole, reports: Sorted-subset sequencing was shown by rarefaction to be incomplete despite large depth. A handful of donors shared approximately 5% of their naive CD4 clonotypes.

The J gene is TRBJ1-6, the V gene TRBV11-2; 10 positions agree with TRBD1. The TCR comes from a man between 18 and 35 years old in good health. Sequenced sample: naive CD4+ T cells sorted from blood. Subset defined: CD45RA+ positively selected. CDR3 nucleotides: TGTGCCAGCAGCCTAGGACAGGGGGGTGATTCACCCCTCCACTTT. Translated, it gives CASSLGQGGDSPLHF.